One T cell receptor (beta chain) is described in this entry. This specimen comes from a study of blood T cell repertoires in COVID-19. Across the study: COVID-19 samples, acute and convalescent, were from the United States, Italy and Spain. The cDNA or gDNA used as material had been derived from T cells, B-cell-depleted T cells, or PBMCs.

Among Cohort 3 donors, those recovered had two negative PCRs, clearance, or symptom resolution. In the original workflow: Scientists estimated how many nucleated cells there were by amplifying reference gene primers. Libraries were prepared by immunoSEQ multiplex PCR; TCRdb keeps only in-frame clonotypes and omits some of them. That table supplies the V and J calls and clone size; D and trimming were determined from the DNA. The sample holds hundreds of thousands of clones; 85% to 90% are singletons and the top ten take roughly 1.1%. Sample: PBMCs or T cells enriched from blood (not recorded which). This sequence was found in a man younger than 45 who had recovered from COVID-19.

The CDR3 DNA reads as TGCGCCAGCAGCTTGGTCGGGAGCTCCTACAATGAGCAGTTCTTC. This translates into CASSLVGSSYNEQFF. The rearrangement links TRBV5-1 to TRBJ2-1, with D maybe TRBD2 (6 bases). Per the germline V gene, CDR1 is SGHRS and CDR2 is YFSETQ. The CDR3 is 15 residues long. The V end was cut by 0 bases, the J end by 0 bases, with 7 bases between.